The 30 T cell receptor beta chains below all came from one sample that was sequenced in a study of cytomegalovirus exposure and HLA in healthy donors. The PCR was carried out with 60 Vbeta primers and 13 Jbeta primers. The data were produced by immunoSEQ multiplex PCR, yet TCRdb's version contains in-frame clones alone and is incomplete. Found here are around 150,000 clones, 75% to 85% of them singletons; the top ten hold 5% to 7.5%. Input material: PBMCs. Every receptor here comes from a man aged 50-60 years in good health and CMV-seropositive.

This rearrangement joins TRBV30 to TRBJ1-1; 9 bases are shared with TRBD1. The CDR3 length is 14 residues. Germline lookup yields CDR1 GTSNPN and CDR2 SVGIG (reference sequence). V shed 0 bases, J shed 10 bases, and the junction held 9 bases outside the gene matches. The CDR3 region is CAWSVGTGGYGAFF. In DNA form, the CDR3 reads TGTGCCTGGAGTGTAGGTACAGGGGGCTATGGAGCTTTCTTT.

The rearrangement joins TRBV21-1 to TRBJ2-4; TRBD2 was called by the table and not checked on the DNA. TRBV21-1 is given as a pseudogene. The CDR3 totals 16 residues. In DNA, the CDR3 is TGTGCCAGCAGCAAAACGGCGGGATCCGGCAAAAACATTCAGTACTTC. Its protein is CASSKTAGSGKNIQYF.

The rearrangement links TRBV29-1 to TRBJ1-2; TRBD1 agrees at 7 bases. The junction had 7 bases not matched to a gene; V was cut back by 6 bases and J by 6 bases. The CDR3 extends over 12 amino acids. From germline, CDR1 is SQVTM and CDR2 ANQGSEA. The CDR3 region is CSVETGLDGYTF. DNA of the CDR3: TGCAGCGTGGAGACAGGGTTAGATGGCTACACCTTC.

V gene TRBV25-1 combines with J gene TRBJ1-2; D not certain. The CDR3 consists of 12 residues. V lost 6 bases and J lost 5, with 10 bases in between. Germline CDR1 is MGHDK and CDR2 is SYGVNS. This chain's CDR3 is CASRRGLYGYTF. The CDR3 DNA is TGTGCCAGCAGGCGAGGATTATATGGCTACACCTTC.

The chain employs TRBV7-9 and TRBJ2-3, with a possible D match to TRBD2 (6 bases). Per germline, CDR1 SEHNR and CDR2 FQNEAQ (reference sequence). This CDR3 comprises 12 residues. V was cut by 5 bases and J by 5 bases, with 8 bases left in between. The CDR3 nucleotides are TGTGCCAGCAGCGGGGGAGGAGATACGCAGTATTTT. Translation: CASSGGGDTQYF.

V usage is TRBV2 and J usage is TRBJ1-2; 7 nucleotides agree with TRBD1. From germline, CDR1 is SNHLY and CDR2 FYNNEI. The CDR3 consists of 13 residues. The J segment lost 8 bases and the V segment lost 10 bases, leaving 13 bases of the junction unmatched. The CDR3 sequence: CATPGRGSGGYTF. The CDR3 coding sequence is TGTGCCACCCCGGGCAGGGGGTCTGGAGGCTACACCTTC.

The genes are TRBV9 and TRBJ2-3; 10 bases align to TRBD2. Looked up from germline, CDR1 is SGDLS and CDR2 is YYNGEE. This CDR3 has 14 residues. The ends lost 4 bases at V and 10 bases at J; junction bases unmatched: 9. CDR3 in DNA: TGTGCCAGCAGCCCAACCGGGACTAGCGTTGCGCAGTATTTT. This translates into CASSPTGTSVAQYF.

The chain is built from TRBV5-5 and TRBJ2-5, with 7 bases identical to TRBD1. CDR3 length: 16 residues. Germline CDR1 SGHKS, CDR2 YYEKEE (reference sequence). V was pared by 4 bases and J by 2 bases, with 11 bases of the junction left unmatched. For the CDR3, the DNA is TGTGCCAGCAGCCGGGACAGCGTACTAACTCAAGAGACCCAGTACTTC. Its protein product is CASSRDSVLTQETQYF.

This chain links TRBV9 with TRBJ1-1; D unresolved. CDR1 and CDR2 (germline): SGDLS, YYNGEE. The CDR3 is 15 residues long. V gave up 1 base and J gave up 1 base, with 11 bases separating them. The CDR3 region is CASSVSSRGNTEAFF. CDR3 bases: TGTGCCAGCAGCGTATCTTCGCGGGGGAACACTGAAGCTTTCTTT.

The rearrangement joins TRBV30 to TRBJ2-7; TRBD1 agrees at 9 bases. V lost 1 base and J lost 9; bases outside the gene matches: 13. Germline loops: CDR1 GTSNPN, CDR2 SVGIG (reference sequence). CDR3 length: 15 residues. The CDR3 DNA reads TGTGCCTGGAGTGCAATAGGACAGGGGTGGTTCGGGCAGTACGTC. Translating it yields CAWSAIGQGWFGQYV.

J is TRBJ1-5 and V is TRBV19, with D unclear. With 10 bases removed from V and 9 bases from J, the gap between germline ends came to 19 bases. This CDR3 comprises 13 residues. Germline assignment: CDR1 LNHDA and CDR2 SQIVND (reference sequence). The DNA for the CDR3 is TGTGCCATCGCGCCTGGCTACTCGGGGCCCCAGCATTTT. Translating gives CAIAPGYSGPQHF.

This clone has only a few counts. V and J are TRBV9 and TRBJ2-5, with 11 nucleotides matching TRBD2. The J call may be faulty, since TRBJ2-7 better matches the DNA end. Germline lookup yields CDR1 SGDLS and CDR2 YYNGEE. The CDR3 spans 15 residues. CDR3 protein: CASSVGSGGAYEQYF. In nucleotides, the CDR3 is TGTGCCAGCAGCGTAGGTAGCGGGGGGGCTTACGAGCAGTACTTC.

The CDR3 DNA follows: TGTGCCAGCAGTTTCTCGACAGGGAGGTTTGGCACTGAAGCTTTCTTT. Translation: CASSFSTGRFGTEAFF. The chain joins TRBV27 to TRBJ1-1; TRBD1 matches at 7 bases. Per the germline V gene, CDR1 is MNHEY and CDR2 is SMNVEV (reference sequence). V was pared by 3 bases and J by 4 bases, with 11 bases of the junction left unmatched. The CDR3 is 16 amino acids.

The chain couples TRBV7-2 to TRBJ2-1; TRBD2 is a possible D gene (7 bases). Per germline, CDR1 SGHTA and CDR2 FQGNSA. The CDR3 runs to 18 residues. With 5 bases removed from V and 4 bases from J, the gap between germline ends came to 24 bases. The CDR3 spells CASSRVPDGRGAYNEQFF. For the CDR3, the DNA is TGTGCCAGCAGCCGAGTTCCGGACGGCCGGGGGGCTTACAATGAGCAGTTCTTC.

The chain carries TRBV6-5 and TRBJ2-3, with D perhaps matching TRBD1 (6 bases). V dropped 6 bases and J dropped 4 bases, with 11 bases sitting between them. This CDR3 has 13 residues. CDR1 and CDR2 (germline): MNHEY, SVGAGI. CDR3: CASSLQGSDTQYF. The CDR3 DNA is TGTGCCAGCAGCCTTCAGGGGTCAGATACGCAGTATTTT.

The genes are TRBV6-1 and TRBJ1-1, with 7 bases lining up with TRBD1. This CDR3 is 14 amino acids long. The V segment lost 4 bases and the J segment 5 bases; nucleotides outside the gene matches: 7. Germline V gene sequence: CDR1 MNHNS, CDR2 SASEGT. Written as DNA, the CDR3 is TGTGCCAGCAGTGGAAACAGGGGATGGACTGAAGCTTTCTTT. Translation: CASSGNRGWTEAFF.

This chain links TRBV5-6 with TRBJ2-1; no definite D call. The V and J ends lost 2 bases and 0 bases respectively, with 15 bases between them. Germline-derived CDR1 and CDR2 are SGHDT and YYEEEE. The CDR3 spans 17 residues. CDR3 region: CASSLAEAMGSYNEQFF. CDR3 DNA sequence: TGTGCCAGCAGCTTAGCTGAGGCTATGGGCTCCTACAATGAGCAGTTCTTC.

The chain couples TRBV5-1 to TRBJ2-2, with 12 bases that match TRBD2. Germline V gene lookup returns CDR1 SGHRS and CDR2 YFSETQ. Germline trimming cut 3 bases from V and 2 bases from J; bases unmatched to any gene: 2. The CDR3 covers 16 residues. The CDR3 nucleotides read TGCGCCAGCAGCTGGACTAGCGGGGTTAACACCGGGGAGCTGTTTTTT. The encoded protein is CASSWTSGVNTGELFF. Full variable domain (remainder filled in from reference TRBV5-1 and TRBJ2-2): KAGVTQTPRYLIKTRGQQVTLSCSPISGHRSVSWYQQTPGQGLQFLFEYFSETQRNKGNFPGRFSGRQFSNSRSEMNVSTLELGDSALYLCASSWTSGVNTGELFFGEGSRLTVL.

This clone was recorded only once. V gene TRBV4-2 combines with J gene TRBJ2-5; TRBD2 aligns across 12 bases. The CDR3 covers 16 residues. CDR1 LGHNA and CDR2 YNFKEQ come from the germline V gene. Trimming at V came to 1 base and at J to 2 bases, leaving 2 bases not matched to a gene. CDR3 amino acids: CASSQALAGGQETQYF. For the CDR3, the DNA is TGTGCCAGCAGCCAAGCGCTAGCGGGAGGGCAAGAGACCCAGTACTTC.

The gene calls are TRBV28 and TRBJ2-7; 11 positions agree with TRBD2. The CDR3 length is 15 residues. Per the germline V gene, CDR1 is MDHEN and CDR2 is SYDVKM. The ends lost 2 bases at V and 0 bases at J; junction bases unmatched: 0. The CDR3 DNA reads as TGTGCCAGCAGTTTAGGGACTAGCGGCTCCTACGAGCAGTACGTC. It translates to CASSLGTSGSYEQYV.

V usage is TRBV6-1 and J usage is TRBJ1-5; D is uncertain. The length of the CDR3 is 19 residues. V lost 0 bases, J lost 0 bases, and 18 bases lay in between. In germline, CDR1 is MNHNS, CDR2 SASEGT. CDR3 amino acids: CASSEAAGRTRPSNQPQHF. The CDR3 DNA sequence: TGTGCCAGCAGTGAAGCGGCGGGCAGGACCAGACCTAGCAATCAGCCCCAGCATTTT.

This clone was found once. The chain couples TRBV19 to TRBJ1-1; no clear D gene. Trimming removed 4 bases at V and 1 base at J, with 10 bases between. Germline V CDR1 and CDR2: LNHDA, SQIVND (reference sequence). The length of the CDR3 is 14 residues. CDR3 DNA sequence: TGTGCCAGTAGTACCGCCCGACAGAACACTGAAGCTTTCTTT. Its protein is CASSTARQNTEAFF. Full variable domain (rest looked up from reference TRBV19 and TRBJ1-1): DGGITQSPKYLFRKEGQNVTLSCEQNLNHDAMYWYRQDPGQGLRLIYYSQIVNDFQKGDIAEGYSVSREKKESFPLTVTSAQKNPTAFYLCASSTARQNTEAFFGQGTRLTVV.

The chain couples TRBV30 to TRBJ1-2; 11 nucleotides align to TRBD1. V was pared by 3 bases and J by 6 bases, with 9 bases of the junction left unmatched. The germline CDR1 and CDR2 sequences are GTSNPN and SVGIG (reference sequence). The CDR3 is 15 amino acids. The CDR3 DNA sequence: TGTGCCTGGAGCCACGGACAGGGGGCTAGAGATGGCTACACCTTC. Protein: CAWSHGQGARDGYTF.

In this sample, this clone turned up a few times. The rearrangement joins TRBV27 to TRBJ2-5, with TRBD2 matching over 9 bases. This CDR3 comprises 16 residues. The ends lost 0 bases at V and 3 bases at J; junction bases unmatched: 5. Germline V gene sequence: CDR1 MNHEY, CDR2 SMNVEV (reference sequence). The CDR3 nucleotides read TGTGCCAGCAGTTTATCCATGACTAGCGGAGAAGAGACCCAGTACTTC. Translating gives CASSLSMTSGEETQYF.

The J gene is TRBJ2-3, the V gene TRBV18; TRBD1 matches 10 bases. In germline, CDR1 is KGHSH, CDR2 LQKENI. V dropped 5 bases and J dropped 2; count of bases not matched to a gene: 7. The CDR3 consists of 16 residues. This CDR3 reads CASSTTGGGNTDTQYF. The CDR3 nucleotides read TGTGCCAGCTCAACGACAGGGGGCGGGAACACAGATACGCAGTATTTT.

The chain is built from TRBV6-5 and TRBJ1-2, with unresolved D. The CDR3 covers 16 residues. In germline, CDR1 is MNHEY, CDR2 SVGAGI. The V end was cut by 0 bases, the J end by 3 bases, with 14 bases between. The CDR3 protein is CASSYSIREGDYGYTF. CDR3 bases: TGTGCCAGCAGTTACTCGATTAGGGAGGGTGACTATGGCTACACCTTC.

V is TRBV4-1 and J is TRBJ2-5; 8 nucleotides match TRBD2. CDR3 length: 13 amino acids. Germline trimming cut 4 bases from V and 13 bases from J; bases unmatched to any gene: 11. Per the germline V gene, CDR1 is MGHRA and CDR2 is YSYEKL. DNA of the CDR3: TGCGCCAGCAGCCCAAGGACTAGCAGAGCTACGTACTTC. Residues: CASSPRTSRATYF.

The chain is built from TRBV6-1 and TRBJ1-4, with D hard to call. Looked up from germline, CDR1 is MNHNS and CDR2 is SASEGT. The CDR3 length is 15 residues. Trimming cost V 4 bases and J 8 bases, with 17 bases left between them. CDR3 bases: TGTGCCAGCAGTGTTCATTGGGGAGGCGCGGAAAAACTGTTTTTT. Translated: CASSVHWGGAEKLFF.

The chain recombines TRBV5-6 with TRBJ2-2; weak D call: TRBD2 (6 bases). V was trimmed by 2 bases and J by 9 bases, leaving 17 bases between them. The CDR3 is 15 residues long. Germline V CDR1 and CDR2: SGHDT, YYEEEE. The CDR3 loop reads CASSFLGGDGRELFF. CDR3 nucleotide sequence: TGTGCCAGCAGCTTTTTAGGCGGGGATGGGCGGGAGCTGTTTTTT.

The sample holds a few counts of this clone. V gene TRBV10-3 combines with J gene TRBJ2-5, with 8 positions matching TRBD1. The junction had 0 bases not matched to a gene; V was cut back by 8 bases and J by 1 base. CDR1 and CDR2 from the germline V gene are ENHRY and SYGVKD. CDR3 length equals 12 residues. CDR3 region: CAIGQGQETQYF. The CDR3 region has the DNA TGTGCCATCGGACAGGGCCAAGAGACCCAGTACTTC.